These T cell receptor beta chains were read from a single sample in a study of cytomegalovirus exposure and HLA in healthy donors. The method was immunoSEQ multiplex PCR; TCRdb's version includes in-frame clones alone and lacks a portion of them. The table lists roughly 150,000 clones, 88% of them singletons. Material for sequencing was PBMCs. Receptors were obtained from a man aged 18 to 30 in good health and CMV-seronegative. Both conserved end residues are part of each CDR3. A D gene is named only where the DNA matches it firmly. Size is stated for part of the rows, as once, few or many counts, or as a class when the clone is expanded.

>-|TRBV11-3|-|TRBJ2-5
TGTGCCAGCAGCTTAAGACAGGACCAAGAGACCCAGTACTTC
CASSLRQDQETQYF
>-|TRBV19|-|TRBJ1-1
TGTGCCAGTAGTCCCATGGACAGGAACACTGAAGCTTTCTTT
CASSPMDRNTEAFF
>TRBD1|TRBV27|few|TRBJ1-2
TGTGCCAGCAGTGTCGGGACAGGCAATGGCTACACCTTC
CASSVGTGNGYTF
>-|TRBV27|-|TRBJ1-1
TGTGCCAGCAGTTTAGGAGGGAGTGGTGAAGCTTTCTTT
CASSLGGSGEAFF
>TRBD2|TRBV6-5|-|TRBJ2-7
TGTGCCAGCAGTCCCCGGCGGGAGTCCTACGAGCAGTACTTC
CASSPRRESYEQYF
>-|TRBV4-3|-|TRBJ1-3
TGCGCCAGCAGCCAAGATCAGGGCCTGGTTGGAAACACCATATATTTT
CASSQDQGLVGNTIYF
>-|TRBV21-1|once|TRBJ1-5
TGTGCCAGCAGCAAAGGCCCGGGAAGCAATCAGCCCCAGCATTTT
CASSKGPGSNQPQHF
>-|TRBV6-1|few|TRBJ1-5
TGTGCCAGCAGAGACCAGAACAGGGCGCCTCATTTT
CASRDQNRAPHF
>TRBD1|TRBV28|-|TRBJ1-2
TGTGCCAGCAGCCCGAATTCCCTCGACAGGGCGTATGGCTACACCTTC
CASSPNSLDRAYGYTF
>-|TRBV18|-|TRBJ2-7
TGTGCCAGCTCGTACGACAGCACCTACGAGCAGTACTTC
CASSYDSTYEQYF